This T cell receptor beta chain was recorded in a study of CD8+ T cells in alopecia areata. General study points: Lesional scalp, notably in alopecia totalis/universalis, had clonality above that of normal scalp. TCR sharing was clearer in mice than between patients, perhaps partly owing to patient HLA diversity.

Germline CDR1 and CDR2: SGHAT and FQNNGV. The CDR3 loop spans 14 amino acids. The trim removed 4 bases at V and 5 bases at J, leaving 7 bases unmatched. Sorting from PBMCs produced CD4+ and CD8+ T cells. This clone showed up just a few times. Antigen specificity is unknown. Extracted RNA was reverse transcribed into cDNA, the sequencing template. Sequencing used immunoSEQ multiplex PCR; TCRdb keeps in-frame clones, though not all of them. Of hundreds of thousands of clones in the sample, about 68% were seen once. Material: CD4+ T cells sorted from blood, obtained at week 0. The chain employs TRBV11-2 and TRBJ1-1; 7 positions agree with TRBD1. This receptor was identified in a human donor with alopecia areata. CDR3 sequence: CASSSQTGDTEAFF. The CDR3 DNA follows: TGTGCCAGCAGCTCTCAAACAGGGGATACTGAAGCTTTCTTT.